The text below deals with one TCR beta chain. This sample also contains other DNA sequences that code for the same CDR3. Germline CDR1 SGHAT, CDR2 FQNNGV. This CDR3 contains 15 residues. V was clipped by 5 bases and J by 2 bases; unmatched bases: 9. Sequencing used immunoSEQ multiplex PCR; TCRdb keeps in-frame clones, though not all of them. This table holds more than 50,000 clones, more than 75% found once. These data are taken from a study of OX40 agonist ivuxolimab in advanced cancers. The sequencing used CD4+ or CD8+ T cells sorted from blood, collected in a trial of the OX40 agonist ivuxolimab. The TCR was taken from an adult with an advanced solid tumor such as melanoma, head and neck, liver or kidney cancer. V and J are TRBV11-2 and TRBJ2-7, with 7 bases fitting TRBD2. The CDR3 loop reads CASSPRTSGPYEQYF. DNA of the CDR3: TGTGCCAGCAGCCCGAGGACTAGTGGGCCCTACGAGCAGTACTTC.